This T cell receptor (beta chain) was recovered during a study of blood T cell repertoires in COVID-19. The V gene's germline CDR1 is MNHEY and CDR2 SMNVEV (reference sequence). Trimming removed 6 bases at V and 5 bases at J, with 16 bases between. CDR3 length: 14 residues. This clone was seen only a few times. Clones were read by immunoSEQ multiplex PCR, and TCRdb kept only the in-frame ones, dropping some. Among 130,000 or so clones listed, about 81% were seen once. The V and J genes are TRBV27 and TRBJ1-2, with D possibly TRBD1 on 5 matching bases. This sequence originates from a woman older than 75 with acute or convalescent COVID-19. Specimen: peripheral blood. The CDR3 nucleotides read TGTGCCAGCAGCCCCTCCCGGGACTTATATGGCTACACCTTC. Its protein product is CASSPSRDLYGYTF.